Below, 2 T cell receptor beta chains from the same sample are listed, as sequenced in a study of cytomegalovirus exposure and HLA in healthy donors. This table comes from immunoSEQ multiplex PCR, and its TCRdb copy is limited to in-frame clones, with some not included. Altogether fewer than 400,000 clones are present, about nine tenths being singletons, with the ten largest covering 0.7% to 0.85%. The sequenced sample consisted of PBMCs. The receptor source for this set is a woman between 18 and 29 years old in good health and CMV-seronegative.

This chain joins TRBV30 and TRBJ1-1, with D possibly being TRBD1 (5 bases). The CDR3 has 13 amino acids. The V end was cut by 1 base, the J end by 5 bases, with 11 bases between. Germline V CDR1 and CDR2: GTSNPN, SVGIG (reference sequence). The CDR3 is CAWSGSEGTEAFF. For the CDR3, the DNA is TGTGCCTGGAGTGGTTCGGAGGGGACTGAAGCTTTCTTT.

The chain has TRBV4-2 and TRBJ2-7; 8 bases line up with TRBD1. In germline, CDR1 is LGHNA, CDR2 YNFKEQ. This CDR3 has 16 residues. The ends lost 3 bases at V and 0 bases at J; junction bases unmatched: 7. In DNA form, the CDR3 reads TGTGCCAGCAGCCAGGCTAGGGACAGGAACTCCTACGAGCAGTACTTC. Translated, it gives CASSQARDRNSYEQYF.